Given below is one T cell receptor beta chain in context. Germline V gene lookup returns CDR1 SGDLS and CDR2 YYNGEE. Between the trimmed V and J ends, which lost 3 bases and 8 bases, there was a span of 23 bases. The CDR3 sequence is 16 residues long. The data originate from a study of cytomegalovirus exposure and HLA in healthy donors. Measured with immunoSEQ multiplex PCR; TCRdb has only the in-frame clones, and not every one. The table records 130,000 or so clones, 89% of them present only once. Sequencing was carried out using PBMCs. This receptor was obtained from a woman in her late teens or twenties in good health and CMV-seropositive. This rearrangement joins TRBV9 to TRBJ1-2, with D tentatively TRBD1 (6 bases). The CDR3 region has the DNA TGTGCCAGCAGCGCCCCCCGGGGGGCGCTTAAATCGGGCTACACCTTC. Translation: CASSAPRGALKSGYTF. Looking up the rest from reference TRBV9 and TRBJ1-2 gives the full variable domain: DSGVTQTPKHLITATGQRVTLRCSPRSGDLSVYWYQQSLDQGLQFLIQYYNGEERAKGNILERFSAQQFPDLHSELNLSSLELGDSALYFCASSAPRGALKSGYTFGSGTRLTVV.